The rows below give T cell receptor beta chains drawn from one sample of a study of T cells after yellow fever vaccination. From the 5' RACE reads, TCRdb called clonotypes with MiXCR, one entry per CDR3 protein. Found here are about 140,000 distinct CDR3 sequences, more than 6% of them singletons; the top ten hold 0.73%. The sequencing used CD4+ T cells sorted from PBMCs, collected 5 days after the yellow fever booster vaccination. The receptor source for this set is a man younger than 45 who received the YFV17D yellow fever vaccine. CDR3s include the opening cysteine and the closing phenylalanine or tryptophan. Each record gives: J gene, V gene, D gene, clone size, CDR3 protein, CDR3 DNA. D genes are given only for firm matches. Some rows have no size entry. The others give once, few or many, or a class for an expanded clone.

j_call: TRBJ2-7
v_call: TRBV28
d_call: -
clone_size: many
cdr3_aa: CASSLEAFYYEQYF
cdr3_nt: TGTGCCAGCAGTTTAGAGGCCTTTTACTACGAGCAGTACTTC

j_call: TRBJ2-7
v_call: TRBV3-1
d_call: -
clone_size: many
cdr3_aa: CASSQGVTGTTYEQYF
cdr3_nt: TGTGCCAGCAGCCAAGGGGTAACAGGGACCACCTACGAGCAGTACTTC

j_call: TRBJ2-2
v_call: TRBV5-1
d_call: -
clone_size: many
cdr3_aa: CASSRPDEEDTGELFF
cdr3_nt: TGCGCCAGCAGCCGCCCAGACGAGGAGGACACCGGGGAGCTGTTTTTT

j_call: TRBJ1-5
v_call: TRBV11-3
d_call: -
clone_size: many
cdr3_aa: CASSPPAPNQPQHF
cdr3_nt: TGTGCCAGCAGCCCACCGGCCCCTAATCAGCCCCAGCATTTT

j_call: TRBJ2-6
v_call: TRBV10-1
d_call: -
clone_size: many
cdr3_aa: CASSESLGGANVLTF
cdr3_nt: TGCGCCAGCAGTGAGTCACTTGGTGGGGCCAACGTCCTGACTTTC

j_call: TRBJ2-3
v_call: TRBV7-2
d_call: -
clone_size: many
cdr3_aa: CASSPFGLSTDTQYF
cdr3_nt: TGTGCCAGCAGCCCCTTCGGGCTAAGCACAGATACGCAGTATTTT

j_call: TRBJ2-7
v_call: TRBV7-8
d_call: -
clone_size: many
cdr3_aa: CASSFHGAGEQYF
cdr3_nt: TGTGCCAGCAGCTTCCACGGAGCCGGCGAGCAGTACTTC

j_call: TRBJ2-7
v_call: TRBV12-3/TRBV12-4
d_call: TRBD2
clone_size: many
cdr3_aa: CASSLALGGRAQQYF
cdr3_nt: TGTGCCAGCAGTTTAGCGCTTGGCGGGAGGGCCCAGCAGTACTTC

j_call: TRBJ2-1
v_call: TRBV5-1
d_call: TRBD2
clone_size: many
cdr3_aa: CAVRNIAGGEQFF
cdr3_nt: TGCGCCGTCCGCAATATAGCGGGAGGTGAGCAGTTCTTC

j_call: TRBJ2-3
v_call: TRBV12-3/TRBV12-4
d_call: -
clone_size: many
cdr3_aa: CASKEGGQYTQYF
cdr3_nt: TGTGCCAGCAAGGAGGGGGGACAGTATACGCAGTATTTT

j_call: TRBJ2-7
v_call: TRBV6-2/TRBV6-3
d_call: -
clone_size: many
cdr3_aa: CASSLRSPGLGSYEQYF
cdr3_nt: TGTGCCAGCAGTTTAAGATCGCCAGGCCTTGGATCTTACGAGCAGTACTTC

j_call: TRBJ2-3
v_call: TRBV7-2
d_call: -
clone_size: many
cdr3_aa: CASSSPRSVPDTQYF
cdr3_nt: TGTGCCAGCAGTTCCCCCCGGTCTGTTCCAGATACGCAGTATTTT

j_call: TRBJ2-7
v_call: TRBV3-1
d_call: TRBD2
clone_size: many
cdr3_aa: CASSRRSMLAEVYEQYF
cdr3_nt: TGTGCCAGCAGCCGACGCTCGATGCTAGCGGAGGTCTACGAGCAGTACTTC

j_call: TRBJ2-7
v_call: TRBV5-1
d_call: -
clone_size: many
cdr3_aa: CASSLGGRDDYEQYF
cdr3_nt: TGCGCCAGCAGCTTGGGGGGCCGGGACGACTACGAGCAGTACTTC

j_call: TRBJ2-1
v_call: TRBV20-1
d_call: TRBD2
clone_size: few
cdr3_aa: CCARDLDRLAGNSEQFF
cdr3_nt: TGCTGTGCTAGAGATCTGGACCGACTAGCGGGAAATTCTGAGCAGTTCTTC

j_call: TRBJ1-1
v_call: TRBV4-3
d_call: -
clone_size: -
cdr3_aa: CASSQRRGEVAFF
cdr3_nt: TGCGCCAGCAGCCAACGAAGGGGCGAAGTAGCTTTCTTT

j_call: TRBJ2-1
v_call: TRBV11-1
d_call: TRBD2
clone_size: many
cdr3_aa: CASSSLTSGFWNEQFF
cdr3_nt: TGTGCCAGCAGCTCTTTGACTAGCGGGTTCTGGAATGAGCAGTTCTTC

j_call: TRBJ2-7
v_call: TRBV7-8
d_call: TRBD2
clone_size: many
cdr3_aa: CASSLVASGTYEQYF
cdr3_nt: TGTGCCAGCAGCTTAGTCGCTAGCGGAACCTACGAGCAGTACTTC

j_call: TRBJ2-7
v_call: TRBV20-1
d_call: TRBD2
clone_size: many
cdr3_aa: CSARAGGIYEQYF
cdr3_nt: TGCAGTGCTAGAGCGGGAGGGATCTACGAGCAGTACTTC

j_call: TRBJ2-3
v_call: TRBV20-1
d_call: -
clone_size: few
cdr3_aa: CSASVVGVTTDTQYF
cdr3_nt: TGCAGTGCTAGTGTCGTGGGAGTAACCACAGATACGCAGTATTTT

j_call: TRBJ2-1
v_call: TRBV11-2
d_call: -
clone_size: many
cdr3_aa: CASKIGNEQFF
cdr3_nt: TGTGCCAGCAAGATCGGTAATGAGCAGTTCTTC

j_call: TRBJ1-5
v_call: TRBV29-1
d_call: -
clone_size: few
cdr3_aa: CSARQGYGQPQHF
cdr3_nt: TGCAGCGCCCGGCAGGGATACGGTCAGCCCCAGCATTTT

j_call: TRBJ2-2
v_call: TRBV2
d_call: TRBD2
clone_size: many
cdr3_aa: CASGRTRIYTGELFF
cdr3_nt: TGTGCCAGCGGTAGGACTAGAATATACACCGGGGAGCTGTTTTTT

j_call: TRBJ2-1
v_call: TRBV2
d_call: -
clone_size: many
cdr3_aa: CASSEGRRNEQFF
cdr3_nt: TGTGCCAGCAGTGAAGGAAGGAGAAATGAGCAGTTCTTC

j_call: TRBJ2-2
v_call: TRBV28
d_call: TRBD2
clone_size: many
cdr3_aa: CASSYASGSFTGELFF
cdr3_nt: TGTGCCAGCAGCTACGCTAGCGGGAGCTTCACCGGGGAGCTGTTTTTT

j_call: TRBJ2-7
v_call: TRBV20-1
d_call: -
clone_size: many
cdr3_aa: CSASETSSYEQYF
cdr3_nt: TGCAGTGCTAGTGAGACATCCTCCTACGAGCAGTACTTC